A selection of T cell receptor beta chains follows, all from one sample in a study of beta chain features in type 1 diabetes. Some clones are missing from TCRdb's copy, which holds only in-frame ones; the method was immunoSEQ multiplex PCR. This sample has 600,000 to 700,000 clones, with about an eighth found just once. The sequenced material came from naive CD4+ T cells from blood. All receptors derive from a man younger than 30 with type 1 diabetes. Each CDR3 is given with its conserved first and last residue. D genes are given only for firm matches. The listing skips clone size in some rows; elsewhere it reads once, few, many or a size class.

V gene	clone size	J gene	D gene	CDR3 length	CDR3 DNA	CDR3 protein
TRBV2	NA	TRBJ1-5	NA	13	TGTGCCAGCAAAGAGGATGGCAATCAGCCCCAGCATTTT	CASKEDGNQPQHF
TRBV5-1	NA	TRBJ2-6	NA	17	TGCGCCAGCAGCTTCACCACGTCGAGGGCTGGGGCCAACGTCCTGACTTTC	CASSFTTSRAGANVLTF
TRBV2	few	TRBJ1-5	NA	14	TGTGCCAGCAACCCTGGAGGGGAAGGTCAGCCCCAGCATTTT	CASNPGGEGQPQHF
TRBV18	NA	TRBJ1-1	NA	14	TGTGCCAGCTCACCATCTTCAGGGGACACTGAAGCTTTCTTT	CASSPSSGDTEAFF
TRBV28	NA	TRBJ2-6	NA	17	TGTGCCAGCACTTCGACTGGACTCTACTCTGGGGCCAACGTCCTGACTTTC	CASTSTGLYSGANVLTF
TRBV28	NA	TRBJ2-1	NA	11	TGTGCCGGTGCGAGTGGAGGTGAGCAGTTCTTC	CAGASGGEQFF
TRBV11-1	few	TRBJ2-2	NA	15	TGTGCCAGCAGAGACGGGACTCGCATTTCCGGGGAGCTGTTTTTT	CASRDGTRISGELFF
TRBV28	NA	TRBJ2-7	NA	11	TGTGCCAGCAGCCCTTTCTACGAGCAGTACTTC	CASSPFYEQYF
TRBV7-9	NA	TRBJ2-6	NA	16	TGTGCCAGCACTGGACAGCGGGGCCCTGGGGCCAACGTCCTGACTTTC	CASTGQRGPGANVLTF
TRBV6-5	NA	TRBJ2-2	NA	15	TGTGCCAGCAGTTACTCGTCGGGGGGCTCCGGGGAGCTGTTTTTT	CASSYSSGGSGELFF
TRBV2	NA	TRBJ1-3	TRBD1	13	TGTGCCAGCAGTCCGGGACAGGGAAACACCATATATTTT	CASSPGQGNTIYF
TRBV27	few	TRBJ2-2	NA	13	TGTGCCACCTCCCGGGGGTGGCCCGGGGAGCTGTTTTTT	CATSRGWPGELFF
TRBV5-6	NA	TRBJ2-4	NA	13	TGTGCCAGCAGCTTACCGGTTTCGGACATTCAGTACTTC	CASSLPVSDIQYF
TRBV30	NA	TRBJ1-5	NA	16	TGTGCCTGGAGTGTCCGGGGACCCTCAGGCAATCAGCCCCAGCATTTT	CAWSVRGPSGNQPQHF
TRBV18	NA	TRBJ2-5	TRBD1	14	TGTGCCAGCTCACCATTGACAGGGGAGGAGACCCAGTACTTC	CASSPLTGEETQYF
TRBV9	NA	TRBJ1-1	NA	14	TGTGCCAGCAGCACACAACCCTCTAACACTGAAGCTTTCTTT	CASSTQPSNTEAFF
TRBV6-5	few	TRBJ2-7	TRBD1	15	TGTGCCAGCAGTTACTCCCCGGGACAGATCTACGAGCAGTACTTC	CASSYSPGQIYEQYF
TRBV2	NA	TRBJ2-1	NA	15	TGTGCCAGTCGGCTAAGGGGGAGCTCCTACAATGAGCAGTTCTTC	CASRLRGSSYNEQFF
TRBV7-9	NA	TRBJ1-1	NA	13	TGTGCCAGCAGCTTAGTGGTAGGGGCTGAAGCTTTCTTT	CASSLVVGAEAFF
TRBV18	NA	TRBJ2-3	NA	14	TGTGCCAGCTCACCAAGGGCGAGCACAGATACGCAGTATTTT	CASSPRASTDTQYF
TRBV5-1	NA	TRBJ2-7	TRBD1	14	TGCGCCAGCAGCTTGGGACAGGGAAGCTACGAGCAGTACTTC	CASSLGQGSYEQYF
TRBV18	once	TRBJ2-3	NA	17	TGTGCCAGCTCACCATCAAGAGACTCCATAAGCACAGATACGCAGTATTTT	CASSPSRDSISTDTQYF
TRBV27	NA	TRBJ1-2	NA	13	TGTGCCAGCAGGCTCCTCGAGGGTCATGGCTACACCTTC	CASRLLEGHGYTF
TRBV10-3	NA	TRBJ1-5	TRBD1	13	TGTGCCATCAGTGACGACAGGGGCCAGCCCCAGCATTTT	CAISDDRGQPQHF
TRBV9	NA	TRBJ1-1	TRBD1	15	TGTGCCAGCAGCGTAAACACAGGGGTCCGAACTGAAGCTTTCTTT	CASSVNTGVRTEAFF
TRBV7-9	few	TRBJ2-7	NA	15	TGTGCCAGCAGCTCCATTCGTGGAGGGGGCGTCGAGCAGTACTTC	CASSSIRGGGVEQYF
TRBV30	NA	TRBJ1-5	NA	14	TGTGCCTGGAAGGCGGGGCAGGGAGGTCAGCCCCAGCATTTT	CAWKAGQGGQPQHF
TRBV30	NA	TRBJ1-1	TRBD1	13	TGTGCCTGGGGGACAGGATCGAACACTGAAGCTTTCTTT	CAWGTGSNTEAFF
TRBV9	once	TRBJ1-1	TRBD1	15	TGTGCCAGCAGCGCCCGACAGGGCCCGTACACTGAAGCTTTCTTT	CASSARQGPYTEAFF
TRBV6-1	few	TRBJ1-5	TRBD1	17	TGTGCCAGCAGTGGCCCCGGGACAGGAAATAGCAATCAGCCCCAGCATTTT	CASSGPGTGNSNQPQHF
TRBV10-3	NA	TRBJ1-1	NA	14	TGTGCCATCAGTGGGTGGGAGAAGAACACTGAAGCTTTCTTT	CAISGWEKNTEAFF
TRBV25-1	NA	TRBJ2-5	TRBD1	16	TGTGCCAGCAGTGAATTTGGGACAGGGCCCCCAGAGACCCAGTACTTC	CASSEFGTGPPETQYF
TRBV27	NA	TRBJ1-1	NA	15	TGTGCCAGCAGTTTTCAGTCAGTAATGAACACTGAAGCTTTCTTT	CASSFQSVMNTEAFF
TRBV10-1	few	TRBJ2-2	NA	14	TGCGCCAGCAGTGATGAGGGGAACACCGGGGAGCTGTTTTTT	CASSDEGNTGELFF
TRBV30	few	TRBJ2-1	TRBD1	14	TGTGCCTGGGACAGGGGTGAGACCTACAATGAGCAGTTCTTC	CAWDRGETYNEQFF
TRBV5-6	few	TRBJ1-5	TRBD1	17	TGTGCCAGCAGCTTGATGGGACAGCTGTATAGCAATCAGCCCCAGCATTTT	CASSLMGQLYSNQPQHF
TRBV30	NA	TRBJ2-3	TRBD1	15	TGTGCCTGGAGTCCCGGGTCTGACAGGGAAGATACGCAGTATTTT	CAWSPGSDREDTQYF
TRBV18	few	TRBJ1-1	TRBD1	15	TGTGCCAGCTCACCACAAAGTACAGGGGTGGGTGAAGCTTTCTTT	CASSPQSTGVGEAFF
TRBV6-1	few	TRBJ2-7	TRBD1	14	TGTGCCAGCAGTGCGATGGGACAGGTCTACGAGCAGTACTTC	CASSAMGQVYEQYF
TRBV10-3	NA	TRBJ2-5	NA	16	TGTGCCATCAGCACCGGGATAATAGCGGTCCAAGAGACCCAGTACTTC	CAISTGIIAVQETQYF
TRBV5-5	NA	TRBJ2-5	TRBD2	17	TGTGCCAGCAGCCTGGGACTAGCGGGCATAGGGGGAGAGACCCAGTACTTC	CASSLGLAGIGGETQYF
TRBV6-6	few	TRBJ2-1	NA	15	TGTGCCAGCAGCCTCGACTGGGGCACCTACAATGAGCAGTTCTTC	CASSLDWGTYNEQFF